The rows below give T cell receptor beta chains drawn from one sample of a study of OX40 agonist ivuxolimab in advanced cancers. The data were produced by immunoSEQ multiplex PCR, yet TCRdb's version contains in-frame clones alone and is incomplete. The sample lists some 68,000 clones; around nine tenths were seen once. Here the sequenced sample was CD4+ or CD8+ T cells sorted from blood, taken in a trial of the OX40 agonist ivuxolimab. These receptors were collected from an adult with an advanced solid tumor such as melanoma, head and neck, liver or kidney cancer. Both conserved end residues are trimmed from each CDR3. Fields, in order: CDR3 length, J gene, D gene, clone size, V gene, CDR3 protein. A D gene is named only where the DNA matches it firmly. Only some rows state a clone size, as once, few, many or a class for expanded clones.

CDR3 length: 12
J gene: TRBJ2-5
D gene: .
clone size: .
V gene: TRBV5-1
CDR3 protein: ASSLFWGQETQY

CDR3 length: 10
J gene: TRBJ1-1
D gene: .
clone size: .
V gene: TRBV5-6
CDR3 protein: ASSRDGAEAF

CDR3 length: 13
J gene: TRBJ2-3
D gene: TRBD2
clone size: few
V gene: TRBV7-2
CDR3 protein: ASSPRGLGTDTQY

CDR3 length: 13
J gene: TRBJ2-1
D gene: TRBD2
clone size: .
V gene: TRBV7-3
CDR3 protein: ASSLRLAGRNEQF

CDR3 length: 15
J gene: TRBJ2-4
D gene: .
clone size: .
V gene: TRBV4-3
CDR3 protein: ASSQGQQLIAKNIQY

CDR3 length: 13
J gene: TRBJ2-7
D gene: TRBD2
clone size: .
V gene: TRBV4-3
CDR3 protein: ASSQELAGAGEQY

CDR3 length: 16
J gene: TRBJ2-3
D gene: TRBD2
clone size: .
V gene: TRBV4-1
CDR3 protein: ASSQDRGRAGLTDTQY

CDR3 length: 14
J gene: TRBJ1-3
D gene: .
clone size: few
V gene: TRBV5-4
CDR3 protein: ASSEVQSHSGNTIY

CDR3 length: 12
J gene: TRBJ1-5
D gene: .
clone size: .
V gene: TRBV28
CDR3 protein: ASSFSHAIQPQH

CDR3 length: 13
J gene: TRBJ2-7
D gene: TRBD1
clone size: .
V gene: TRBV6-5
CDR3 protein: ASRRQGWGYYEQY

CDR3 length: 13
J gene: TRBJ2-1
D gene: TRBD2
clone size: .
V gene: TRBV5-1
CDR3 protein: ASHQTGGPHNEQF

CDR3 length: 14
J gene: TRBJ2-3
D gene: TRBD2
clone size: .
V gene: TRBV4-3
CDR3 protein: ASSHGGASVADTQY

CDR3 length: 12
J gene: TRBJ2-3
D gene: .
clone size: .
V gene: TRBV5-4
CDR3 protein: ASSSRGGTDTQY

CDR3 length: 12
J gene: TRBJ2-5
D gene: TRBD2
clone size: .
V gene: TRBV30
CDR3 protein: AWKQAGLLETQY

CDR3 length: 8
J gene: TRBJ1-1
D gene: TRBD1
clone size: .
V gene: TRBV6-1
CDR3 protein: ATQGNEAF

CDR3 length: 11
J gene: TRBJ1-6
D gene: .
clone size: .
V gene: TRBV9
CDR3 protein: ASSSAGVSPLH

CDR3 length: 13
J gene: TRBJ2-1
D gene: TRBD2
clone size: few
V gene: TRBV9
CDR3 protein: ASSVGSGAAAEQF

CDR3 length: 11
J gene: TRBJ1-2
D gene: .
clone size: .
V gene: TRBV7-2
CDR3 protein: ASSLQGSYGYT

CDR3 length: 13
J gene: TRBJ2-1
D gene: TRBD2
clone size: once
V gene: TRBV5-4
CDR3 protein: ASSLEWRGAHEQF

CDR3 length: 13
J gene: TRBJ1-4
D gene: .
clone size: .
V gene: TRBV5-4
CDR3 protein: ASSLRVATNEKLF

CDR3 length: 12
J gene: TRBJ2-5
D gene: .
clone size: .
V gene: TRBV18
CDR3 protein: ASSPSLRAGSQY

CDR3 length: 16
J gene: TRBJ2-3
D gene: TRBD2
clone size: .
V gene: TRBV5-1
CDR3 protein: ASSLEFSRTRGLYTQY

CDR3 length: 12
J gene: TRBJ1-1
D gene: .
clone size: once
V gene: TRBV6-6
CDR3 protein: ASSPLDSSTEAF

CDR3 length: 8
J gene: TRBJ2-7
D gene: .
clone size: .
V gene: TRBV6-1
CDR3 protein: ASTGLAPY

CDR3 length: 13
J gene: TRBJ1-6
D gene: TRBD1
clone size: .
V gene: TRBV2
CDR3 protein: ASTPGTGDRSPLH

CDR3 length: 11
J gene: TRBJ1-1
D gene: .
clone size: .
V gene: TRBV19
CDR3 protein: ASTGGRYTEAF

CDR3 length: 14
J gene: TRBJ2-2
D gene: TRBD2
clone size: .
V gene: TRBV19
CDR3 protein: ASSIRREGNTGELF

CDR3 length: 12
J gene: TRBJ1-5
D gene: .
clone size: .
V gene: TRBV6-5
CDR3 protein: ASSYSRLGQPQH

CDR3 length: 11
J gene: TRBJ1-2
D gene: .
clone size: .
V gene: TRBV7-8
CDR3 protein: ASSRTPNYGYT

CDR3 length: 13
J gene: TRBJ1-5
D gene: .
clone size: .
V gene: TRBV19
CDR3 protein: ASSIGMNSNQPQH

CDR3 length: 11
J gene: TRBJ2-1
D gene: .
clone size: .
V gene: TRBV11-1
CDR3 protein: ATSGQNGLEQF

CDR3 length: 11
J gene: TRBJ2-5
D gene: .
clone size: .
V gene: TRBV5-5
CDR3 protein: ASTKGDGETQY

CDR3 length: 14
J gene: TRBJ1-5
D gene: .
clone size: few
V gene: TRBV28
CDR3 protein: ASSLWGVMLPQPQH

CDR3 length: 13
J gene: TRBJ2-1
D gene: TRBD2
clone size: once
V gene: TRBV4-1
CDR3 protein: ASSQPTSGKAEQF

CDR3 length: 11
J gene: TRBJ2-5
D gene: .
clone size: .
V gene: TRBV11-2
CDR3 protein: ASSPGSVETQY

CDR3 length: 13
J gene: TRBJ2-7
D gene: TRBD1
clone size: .
V gene: TRBV28
CDR3 protein: ASSRDRDSNYEQY

CDR3 length: 12
J gene: TRBJ1-6
D gene: .
clone size: .
V gene: TRBV6-1
CDR3 protein: ASSLDGGNSPLH

CDR3 length: 13
J gene: TRBJ1-5
D gene: TRBD1
clone size: .
V gene: TRBV30
CDR3 protein: AWRGRGTGKEPQH

CDR3 length: 10
J gene: TRBJ2-1
D gene: .
clone size: .
V gene: TRBV10-1
CDR3 protein: ASSVGGNEQF

CDR3 length: 13
J gene: TRBJ2-1
D gene: .
clone size: .
V gene: TRBV5-8
CDR3 protein: ASSLGAASYNEQF

CDR3 length: 12
J gene: TRBJ2-1
D gene: TRBD1
clone size: .
V gene: TRBV4-1
CDR3 protein: ASSQGTGGGEQF

CDR3 length: 12
J gene: TRBJ1-5
D gene: .
clone size: .
V gene: TRBV6-1
CDR3 protein: ASSDSFSNQPQH

CDR3 length: 14
J gene: TRBJ2-7
D gene: TRBD2
clone size: .
V gene: TRBV7-6
CDR3 protein: ASSLYPAGVGNEQY

CDR3 length: 12
J gene: TRBJ2-2
D gene: .
clone size: .
V gene: TRBV5-4
CDR3 protein: ASSPPTGIGELF

CDR3 length: 12
J gene: TRBJ2-3
D gene: .
clone size: .
V gene: TRBV11-3
CDR3 protein: ASSPHQGTDTQY

CDR3 length: 11
J gene: TRBJ1-1
D gene: TRBD1
clone size: .
V gene: TRBV6-1
CDR3 protein: ASRIRGRTEAF

CDR3 length: 11
J gene: TRBJ1-4
D gene: .
clone size: .
V gene: TRBV2
CDR3 protein: ASSDSGDEKLF

CDR3 length: 10
J gene: TRBJ1-2
D gene: .
clone size: .
V gene: TRBV7-9
CDR3 protein: ASYTRNYGYT

CDR3 length: 15
J gene: TRBJ2-3
D gene: TRBD2
clone size: .
V gene: TRBV18
CDR3 protein: ASSPEWRGRGDDTQY

CDR3 length: 13
J gene: TRBJ1-6
D gene: .
clone size: .
V gene: TRBV5-4
CDR3 protein: ASSLGGVYNSPLH

CDR3 length: 12
J gene: TRBJ1-1
D gene: .
clone size: .
V gene: TRBV5-8
CDR3 protein: ASSWRVLNTEAF

CDR3 length: 9
J gene: TRBJ2-6
D gene: .
clone size: .
V gene: TRBV5-6
CDR3 protein: ASSYINVLT

CDR3 length: 10
J gene: TRBJ2-3
D gene: .
clone size: .
V gene: TRBV29-1
CDR3 protein: SVAPPTDTQY